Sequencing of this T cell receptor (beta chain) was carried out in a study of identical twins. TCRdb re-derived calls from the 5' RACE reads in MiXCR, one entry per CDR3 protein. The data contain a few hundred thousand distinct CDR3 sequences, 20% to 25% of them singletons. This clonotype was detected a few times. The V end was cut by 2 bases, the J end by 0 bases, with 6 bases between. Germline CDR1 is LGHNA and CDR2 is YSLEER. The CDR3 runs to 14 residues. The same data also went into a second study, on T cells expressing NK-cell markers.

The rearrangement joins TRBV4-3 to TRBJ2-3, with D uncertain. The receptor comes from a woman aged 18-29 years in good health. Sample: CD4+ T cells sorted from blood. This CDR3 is CASSQTDSTDTQYF. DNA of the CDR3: TGCGCCAGCAGCCAAACCGACAGCACAGATACGCAGTATTTT.